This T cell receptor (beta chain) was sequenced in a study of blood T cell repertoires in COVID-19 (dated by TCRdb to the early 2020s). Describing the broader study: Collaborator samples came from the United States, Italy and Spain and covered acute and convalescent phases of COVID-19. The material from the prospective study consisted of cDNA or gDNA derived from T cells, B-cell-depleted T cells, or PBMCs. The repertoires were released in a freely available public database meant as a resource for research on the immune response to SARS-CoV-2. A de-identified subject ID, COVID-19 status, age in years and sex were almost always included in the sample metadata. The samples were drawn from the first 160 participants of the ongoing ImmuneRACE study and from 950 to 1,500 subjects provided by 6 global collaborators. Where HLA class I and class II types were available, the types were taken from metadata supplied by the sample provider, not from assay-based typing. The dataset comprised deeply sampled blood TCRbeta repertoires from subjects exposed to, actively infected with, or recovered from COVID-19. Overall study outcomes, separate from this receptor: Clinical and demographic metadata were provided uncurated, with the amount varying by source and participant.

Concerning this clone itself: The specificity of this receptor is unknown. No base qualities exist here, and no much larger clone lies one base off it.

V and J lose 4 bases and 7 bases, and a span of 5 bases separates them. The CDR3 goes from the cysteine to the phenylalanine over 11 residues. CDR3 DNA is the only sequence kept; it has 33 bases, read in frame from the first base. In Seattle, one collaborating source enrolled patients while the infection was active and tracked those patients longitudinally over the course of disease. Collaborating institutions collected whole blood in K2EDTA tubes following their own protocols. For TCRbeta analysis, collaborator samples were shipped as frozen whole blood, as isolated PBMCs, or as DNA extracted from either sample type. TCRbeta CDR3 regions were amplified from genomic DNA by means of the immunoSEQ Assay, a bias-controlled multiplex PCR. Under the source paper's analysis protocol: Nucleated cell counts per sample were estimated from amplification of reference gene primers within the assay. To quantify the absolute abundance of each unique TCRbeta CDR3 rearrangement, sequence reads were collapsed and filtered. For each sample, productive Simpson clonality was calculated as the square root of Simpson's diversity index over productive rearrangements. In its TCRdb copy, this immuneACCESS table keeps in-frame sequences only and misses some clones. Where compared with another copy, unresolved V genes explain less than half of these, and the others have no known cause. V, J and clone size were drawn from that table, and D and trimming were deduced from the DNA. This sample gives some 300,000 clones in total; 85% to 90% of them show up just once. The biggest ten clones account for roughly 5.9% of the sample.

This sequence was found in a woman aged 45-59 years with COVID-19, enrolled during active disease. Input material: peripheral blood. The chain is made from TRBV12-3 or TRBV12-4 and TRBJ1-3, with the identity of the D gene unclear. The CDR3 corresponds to CASSSGNTIYF. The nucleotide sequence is TGTGCCAGCAGTTCGGGTAACACCATATATTTT.